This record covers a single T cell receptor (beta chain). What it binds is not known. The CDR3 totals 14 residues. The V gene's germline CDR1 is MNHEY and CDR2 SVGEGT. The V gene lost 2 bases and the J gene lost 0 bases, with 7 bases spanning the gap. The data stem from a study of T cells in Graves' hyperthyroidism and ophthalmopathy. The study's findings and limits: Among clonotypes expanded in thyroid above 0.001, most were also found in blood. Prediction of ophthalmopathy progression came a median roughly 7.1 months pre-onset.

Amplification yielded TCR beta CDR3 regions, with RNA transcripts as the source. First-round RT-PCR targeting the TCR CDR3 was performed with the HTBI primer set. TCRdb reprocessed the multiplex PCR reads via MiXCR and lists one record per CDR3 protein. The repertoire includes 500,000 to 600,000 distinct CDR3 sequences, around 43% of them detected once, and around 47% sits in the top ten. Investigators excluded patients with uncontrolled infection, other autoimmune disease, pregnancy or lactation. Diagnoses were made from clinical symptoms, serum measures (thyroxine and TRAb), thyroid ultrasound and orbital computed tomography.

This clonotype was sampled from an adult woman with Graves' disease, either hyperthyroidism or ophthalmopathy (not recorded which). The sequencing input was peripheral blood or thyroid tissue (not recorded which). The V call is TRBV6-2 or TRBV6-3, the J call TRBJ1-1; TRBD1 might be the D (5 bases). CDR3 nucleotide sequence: TGTGCCAGCAGTTACCAGGGTGTGAACACTGAAGCTTTCTTT. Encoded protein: CASSYQGVNTEAFF.